The 30 T cell receptor beta chains below were found in one sample sequenced in a study of cytomegalovirus exposure and HLA in healthy donors. It was with 60 Vbeta and 13 Jbeta primers that the PCR ran. Profiled with immunoSEQ multiplex PCR; TCRdb holds only in-frame clones, not every one. The data show approximately 87,000 clones, under 90% seen once. Sequencing input: PBMCs. These receptors originate from a woman in her 70s in good health and CMV-seropositive.

V is TRBV30 and J is TRBJ2-7; 11 bases match TRBD2. Germline V gives CDR1 GTSNPN, CDR2 SVGIG (reference sequence). This CDR3 region has 13 residues. Losses at the gene ends were 0 bases for V and 6 bases for J; bases not matched to a gene: 1. Here the CDR3 DNA reads TGTGCCTGGAGTGTAGGACTAGCGGGCGAGCAGTACTTC. This encodes CAWSVGLAGEQYF.

This chain joins TRBV2 and TRBJ1-2, with a weak D call TRBD1 (5 bases). Per germline, CDR1 SNHLY and CDR2 FYNNEI. Trimming took off 5 bases at V and 7 bases at J, with 17 bases between the two ends. CDR3 length: 14 amino acids. DNA for the CDR3: TGTGCCAGCAGTTTACAGGACGCCCCCGGTGGCTACACCTTC. Its translation is CASSLQDAPGGYTF.

The chain employs TRBV9 and TRBJ1-4, with 7 bases fitting TRBD1. Germline assignment: CDR1 SGDLS and CDR2 YYNGEE. Trimming took 0 bases from V and 7 from J; bases not matched to a gene: 9. The CDR3 runs 16 residues. CDR3 in amino acids: CASSVASDRVGEKLFF. CDR3 in DNA: TGTGCCAGCAGCGTAGCGAGCGACAGGGTCGGTGAAAAACTGTTTTTT.

This rearrangement joins TRBV5-1 to TRBJ1-5, with D possibly matching TRBD1 (6 bases). V gave up 3 bases and J gave up 4 bases, with 17 bases separating them. CDR1 and CDR2 from the germline V gene are SGHRS and YFSETQ. CDR3 length equals 16 residues. CDR3 sequence reads: CASSSEGPQGNQPQHF. The DNA of the CDR3 is TGCGCCAGCAGCTCAGAGGGACCCCAGGGGAATCAGCCCCAGCATTTT.

This rearrangement joins TRBV12-5 to TRBJ2-1, with 7 bases aligning to TRBD1. J lost 5 bases, V lost 6 bases, and 4 bases had no gene match. The germline V gene encodes CDR1 LGHNT and CDR2 FRNRAP. The CDR3 is made up of 13 amino acids. CDR3 in amino acids: CASGPGTDNEQFF. As DNA, the CDR3 is TGTGCTAGTGGCCCGGGGACAGACAATGAGCAGTTCTTC.

The rearrangement joins TRBV7-2 to TRBJ1-5; 9 bases are a match to TRBD1. Losses at the gene ends were 3 bases for V and 0 bases for J; bases not matched to a gene: 6. Germline CDR1 and CDR2: SGHTA and FQGNSA. This CDR3 is 17 amino acids long. As DNA, the CDR3 is TGTGCCAGCAGCTTGGACGGGACAGGGAATAGCAATCAGCCCCAGCATTTT. Translation gives CASSLDGTGNSNQPQHF.

The chain employs TRBV5-1 and TRBJ1-3; TRBD1 is a possible D gene (6 bases). Germline CDR1 SGHRS, CDR2 YFSETQ. The V and J ends lost 3 bases and 0 bases respectively, with 7 bases between them. The CDR3 has 14 amino acids. The DNA for the CDR3 is TGCGCCAGCAGCTCGGACAGCTCTGGAAACACCATATATTTT. Translation gives CASSSDSSGNTIYF.

V and J are TRBV2 and TRBJ1-6; D uncertain. The CDR3 sequence is 12 residues long. Germline V gives CDR1 SNHLY, CDR2 FYNNEI. With 9 bases removed from V and 10 bases from J, the gap between germline ends came to 13 bases. The DNA for the CDR3 is TGTGCCAGATCAGAGGGTAGCTCACCCCTCCACTTT. The encoded protein is CARSEGSSPLHF.

This rearrangement joins TRBV6-1 to TRBJ2-7; TRBD1 might be the D (6 bases). The CDR3 runs to 14 residues. V lost 6 bases, J lost 3 bases, and 15 bases lay in between. Germline loops: CDR1 MNHNS, CDR2 SASEGT. The CDR3 sequence: CASRPYRTVYEQYF. The CDR3 DNA sequence: TGTGCCAGCAGACCCTACCGGACAGTCTACGAGCAGTACTTC.

The V call is TRBV30, the J call TRBJ2-3; 7 nucleotides line up with TRBD2. In germline, CDR1 is GTSNPN, CDR2 SVGIG (reference sequence). This CDR3 is 13 amino acids long. Unmatched junction bases numbered 3, after V lost 5 bases and J lost 1 base. DNA for the CDR3: TGTGCCTGGGGGGGGGTGGGCACAGATACGCAGTATTTT. Amino acid sequence: CAWGGVGTDTQYF.

The rearrangement joins TRBV28 to TRBJ2-1; 9 bases match TRBD1. CDR3 length: 15 amino acids. V lost 1 base and J lost 8; bases outside the gene matches: 6. Germline V lookup: CDR1 MDHEN, CDR2 SYDVKM. As DNA, the CDR3 is TGTGCCAGCAGTTTATCGGGACAGGGAACCGATGAGCAGTTCTTC. It encodes CASSLSGQGTDEQFF.

J is TRBJ2-7 and V is TRBV27, with D perhaps matching TRBD1 (7 bases). Trimming took 4 bases from V and 2 from J, leaving 12 bases between them. The CDR3 totals 14 residues. In germline, CDR1 is MNHEY, CDR2 SMNVEV (reference sequence). This chain's CDR3 is CASSYQGGTYEQYF. CDR3 DNA: TGTGCCAGCAGTTACCAGGGGGGCACCTACGAGCAGTACTTC.

This chain connects TRBV6-5 to TRBJ2-6; TRBD2 might be the D (6 bases). V lost 5 bases and J lost 1, with 9 bases in between. The CDR3 runs to 15 residues. Germline V CDR1 and CDR2: MNHEY, SVGAGI. CDR3 loop: CASSPRGSGANVLTF. The CDR3, as DNA: TGTGCCAGCAGTCCCCGGGGGTCTGGGGCCAACGTCCTGACTTTC.

The V and J genes are TRBV5-4 and TRBJ1-4; D is unclear. V was shortened by 0 bases and J by 11 bases, with 11 bases between the two germline ends. CDR1 and CDR2 from the germline V gene are SGHNT and YYREEE (reference sequence). The CDR3 runs 13 residues. This chain's CDR3 is CASSLDLESKLFF. As DNA, the CDR3 is TGTGCCAGCAGCTTGGACCTAGAATCCAAACTGTTTTTT.

The chain joins TRBV15 to TRBJ1-2, with 9 bases aligning to TRBD1. V dropped 0 bases and J dropped 3; count of bases not matched to a gene: 5. The CDR3 sequence is 16 residues long. The germline gives CDR1 LNHNV, CDR2 YYDKDF (reference sequence). CDR3 residues: CATSRDRDRVDYGYTF. Here the CDR3 DNA reads TGTGCCACCAGCAGAGATAGGGACAGGGTTGACTATGGCTACACCTTC.

This clone was observed a single time. The chain couples TRBV6-5 to TRBJ2-1; 15 bases align to TRBD2. Germline CDR1 MNHEY, CDR2 SVGAGI. The ends lost 4 bases at V and 7 bases at J; junction bases unmatched: 2. The CDR3 extends over 15 amino acids. The CDR3 DNA follows: TGTGCCAGCAGTTCCGGGACTAGCGGGAGGAATGAGCAGTTCTTC. Residues: CASSSGTSGRNEQFF.

The chain has TRBV28 and TRBJ2-1; 11 bases are a match to TRBD2. The CDR3 extends over 15 amino acids. In germline, CDR1 is MDHEN, CDR2 SYDVKM. V shed 10 bases and J 2 bases; nucleotides not matched to a gene: 7. The DNA of the CDR3 is TGTGCCATCAGGACTAGCGGGCCTCCCTACAATGAGCAGTTCTTC. Its protein product is CAIRTSGPPYNEQFF.

By sample share, this clone is medium-sized. The gene calls are TRBV27 and TRBJ2-7, with TRBD2 matching over 12 bases. Germline trimming cut 0 bases from V and 0 bases from J; bases unmatched to any gene: 0. The CDR3 extends over 16 amino acids. From germline, CDR1 is MNHEY and CDR2 SMNVEV (reference sequence). Here the CDR3 DNA reads TGTGCCAGCAGTTTATCGACTAGCGGGAGCTCCTACGAGCAGTACTTC. Translation gives CASSLSTSGSSYEQYF.

This chain uses TRBV4-3 with TRBJ2-5; D is perhaps TRBD1 (6 bases). Matching the DNA end better, TRBJ2-7 makes the J call doubtful. This CDR3 is 16 amino acids long. CDR1 is LGHNA and CDR2 is YSLEER in the germline V gene. Here the CDR3 reads CASSHYHQGFRGEQYF. CDR3 nucleotide sequence: TGCGCCAGCAGCCACTACCACCAGGGGTTCCGGGGCGAGCAGTACTTC.

The chain is built from TRBV10-3 and TRBJ2-7, with D unresolved. V shed 0 bases and J shed 3 bases, with 18 bases lying between them. The CDR3 consists of 17 residues. Germline V gene lookup returns CDR1 ENHRY and CDR2 SYGVKD. In DNA, the CDR3 is TGTGCCATCAGTGAGTCGACGGGTCAGAAAAATTTCTACGAGCAGTACTTC. It specifies CAISESTGQKNFYEQYF.

The table lists this clone with a few counts. V and J are TRBV30 and TRBJ1-1, with D possibly being TRBD1 (5 bases). This CDR3 is 11 amino acids long. V lost 3 bases to trimming and J lost 6 bases, with 8 bases between them. Germline values: CDR1 GTSNPN, CDR2 SVGIG (reference sequence). The CDR3 nucleotides read TGTGCCTGGAGGATAGGGGCTGAAGCTTTCTTT. Its protein is CAWRIGAEAFF.

This clone came up once. The V gene is TRBV30, the J gene TRBJ2-2; D not certain. CDR3 length: 13 amino acids. Trimming took off 0 bases at V and 3 bases at J, with 5 bases between the two ends. Germline CDR1 is GTSNPN and CDR2 is SVGIG (reference sequence). This chain's CDR3 is CAWSVRYTGELFF. The CDR3 bases are TGTGCCTGGAGTGTCCGGTACACCGGGGAGCTGTTTTTT.

This chain connects TRBV4-1 to TRBJ2-1, with 8 bases matching TRBD2. The V gene's germline CDR1 is MGHRA and CDR2 YSYEKL. V shed 1 base, J shed 4 bases, and the junction held 3 bases outside the gene matches. There are 15 residues in the CDR3. The CDR3 DNA reads as TGCGCCAGCAGCCAAGGCGGGAGGAATTACAATGAGCAGTTCTTC. Protein sequence: CASSQGGRNYNEQFF.

The chain links TRBV4-3 to TRBJ2-6, with 8 nucleotides matching TRBD1. V gave up 2 bases and J gave up 4 bases; unmatched junction bases: 4. CDR3 length: 16 residues. Germline CDR1 is LGHNA and CDR2 is YSLEER. The DNA of the CDR3 is TGCGCCAGCAGCCAAAGGACAGGGAGCGGGGCCAACGTCCTGACTTTC. Protein: CASSQRTGSGANVLTF.

This clone was seen a handful of times. V usage is TRBV5-6 and J usage is TRBJ1-1; 9 nucleotides align to TRBD1. The CDR3 consists of 13 residues. V lost 3 bases to trimming and J lost 5 bases; unmatched junction nucleotides: 2. Germline loops: CDR1 SGHDT, CDR2 YYEEEE. The CDR3: CASSWDRVTEAFF. The CDR3 DNA sequence: TGTGCCAGCAGCTGGGACAGGGTAACTGAAGCTTTCTTT.

This sequence joins TRBV7-9 and TRBJ1-2, with 11 bases that match TRBD1. Per the germline V gene, CDR1 is SEHNR and CDR2 is FQNEAQ (reference sequence). The ends lost 5 bases at V and 3 bases at J; junction bases unmatched: 5. The CDR3 is 15 residues long. In DNA, the CDR3 is TGTGCCAGCAGCCTCCGGGGACAGGGGGACTATGGCTACACCTTC. This gives the protein CASSLRGQGDYGYTF.

The CDR3 sequence: CATSREGVGSEQYF. CDR3 nucleotides: TGTGCCACCAGCAGAGAAGGGGTCGGGTCCGAGCAGTACTTC. The rearrangement joins TRBV15 to TRBJ2-7; TRBD1 is a possible D gene (5 bases). The CDR3 contains 14 residues. In germline, CDR1 is LNHNV, CDR2 YYDKDF (reference sequence). The V and J ends lost 0 bases and 6 bases respectively, with 12 bases between them.

The chain couples TRBV7-8 to TRBJ2-7, with 9 bases matching TRBD2. CDR1 SGHVS and CDR2 FQNEAQ come from the germline V gene. The CDR3 has 15 residues. The ends lost 5 bases at V and 6 bases at J; junction bases unmatched: 11. The CDR3 sequence: CASSVTSGASREQYF. CDR3 nucleotides: TGTGCCAGCAGCGTGACTAGCGGAGCGAGTCGCGAGCAGTACTTC.

The chain joins TRBV18 to TRBJ2-4; maybe TRBD1 (6 bases). CDR3 size: 13 residues. Germline assignment: CDR1 KGHSH and CDR2 LQKENI. V was cut by 6 bases and J by 4 bases, with 10 bases left in between. CDR3 nucleotide sequence: TGTGCCAGCTCGCCGGACAGTAAAAACATTCAGTACTTC. Translating gives CASSPDSKNIQYF.

This chain links TRBV10-2 with TRBJ1-6; 7 bases match TRBD1. CDR3 length: 15 residues. V shed 11 bases and J 10 bases; nucleotides not matched to a gene: 17. Looked up from germline, CDR1 is WSHSY and CDR2 is SAAADI. This CDR3 reads CAASPSPRQGSPLHF. The CDR3 coding sequence is TGCGCCGCCAGCCCATCTCCCCGACAGGGATCACCCCTCCACTTT.